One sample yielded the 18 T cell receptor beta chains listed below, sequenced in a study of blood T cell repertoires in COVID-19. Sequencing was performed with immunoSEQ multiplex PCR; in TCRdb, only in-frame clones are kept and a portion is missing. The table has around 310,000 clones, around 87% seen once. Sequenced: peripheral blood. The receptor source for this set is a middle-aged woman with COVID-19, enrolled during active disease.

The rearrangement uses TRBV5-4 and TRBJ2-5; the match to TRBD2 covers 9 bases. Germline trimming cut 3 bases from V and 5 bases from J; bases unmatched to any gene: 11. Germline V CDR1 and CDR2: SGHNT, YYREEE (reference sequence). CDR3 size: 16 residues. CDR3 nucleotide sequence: TGTGCCAGCAGCTCCCAGCTTTTGGCGGGGGGGGAGACCCAGTACTTC. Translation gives CASSSQLLAGGETQYF.

CDR3 region: CASSQVRGTGELFF. CDR3 coding DNA: TGCGCCAGCAGCCAAGTGAGGGGGACCGGGGAGCTGTTTTTT. This chain links TRBV4-1 with TRBJ2-2; D is possibly TRBD1 (6 bases). The CDR3 contains 14 residues. V lost 1 base to trimming and J lost 5 bases, with 8 bases between them. Germline assignment: CDR1 MGHRA and CDR2 YSYEKL.

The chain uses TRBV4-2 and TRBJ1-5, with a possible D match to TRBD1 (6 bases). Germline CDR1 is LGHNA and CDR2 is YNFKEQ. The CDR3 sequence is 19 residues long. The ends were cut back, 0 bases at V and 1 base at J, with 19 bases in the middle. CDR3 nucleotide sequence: TGTGCCAGCAGCCAAGATGTCGGGGGGCAGACACCCAGCAATCAGCCCCAGCATTTT. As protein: CASSQDVGGQTPSNQPQHF.

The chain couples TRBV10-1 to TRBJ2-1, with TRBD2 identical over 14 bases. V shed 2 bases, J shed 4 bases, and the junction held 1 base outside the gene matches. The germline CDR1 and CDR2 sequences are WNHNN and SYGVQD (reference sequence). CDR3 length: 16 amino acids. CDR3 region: CASSEGLAGGYNEQFF. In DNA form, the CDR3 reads TGCGCCAGCAGTGAGGGACTAGCGGGAGGATACAATGAGCAGTTCTTC.

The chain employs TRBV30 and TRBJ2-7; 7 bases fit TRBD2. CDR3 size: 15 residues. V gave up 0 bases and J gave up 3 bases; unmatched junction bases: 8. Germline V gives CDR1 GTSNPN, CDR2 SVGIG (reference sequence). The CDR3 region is CAWSVRVTGGYEQYF. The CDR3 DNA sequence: TGTGCCTGGAGTGTACGAGTGACGGGGGGCTACGAGCAGTACTTC.

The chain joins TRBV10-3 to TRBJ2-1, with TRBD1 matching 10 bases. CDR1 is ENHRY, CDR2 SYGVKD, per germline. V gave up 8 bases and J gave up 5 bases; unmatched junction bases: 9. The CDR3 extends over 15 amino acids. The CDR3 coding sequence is TGTGCCATCCAAGCCGGGACAGGGGCCAACAATGAGCAGTTCTTC. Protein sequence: CAIQAGTGANNEQFF.

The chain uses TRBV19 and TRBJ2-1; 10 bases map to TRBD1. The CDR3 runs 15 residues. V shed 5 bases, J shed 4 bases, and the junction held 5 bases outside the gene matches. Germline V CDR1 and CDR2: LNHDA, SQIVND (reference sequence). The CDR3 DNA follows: TGTGCCAGTAGTGACCGGGACAGGGGTTACAATGAGCAGTTCTTC. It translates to CASSDRDRGYNEQFF.

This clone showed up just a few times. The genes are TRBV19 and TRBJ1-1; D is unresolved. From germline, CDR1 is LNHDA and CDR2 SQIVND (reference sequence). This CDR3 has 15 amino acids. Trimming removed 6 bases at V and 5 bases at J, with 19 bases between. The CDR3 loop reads CASRSTGLPETEAFF. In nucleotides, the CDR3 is TGTGCCAGTAGAAGCACCGGACTCCCCGAAACTGAAGCTTTCTTT.

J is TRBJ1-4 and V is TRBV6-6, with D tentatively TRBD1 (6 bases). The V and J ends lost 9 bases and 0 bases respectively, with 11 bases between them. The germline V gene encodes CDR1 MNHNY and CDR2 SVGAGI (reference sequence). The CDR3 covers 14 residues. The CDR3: CASSGTPTNEKLFF. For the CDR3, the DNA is TGTGCCAGTTCCGGGACACCAACTAATGAAAAACTGTTTTTT.

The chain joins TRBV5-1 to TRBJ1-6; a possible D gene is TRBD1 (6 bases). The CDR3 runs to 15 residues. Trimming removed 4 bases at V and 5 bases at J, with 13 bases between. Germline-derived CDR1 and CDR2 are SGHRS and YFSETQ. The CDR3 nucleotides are TGCGCCAGCAGCCCAGGGGACACTAATAATTCACCCCTCCACTTT. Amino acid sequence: CASSPGDTNNSPLHF.

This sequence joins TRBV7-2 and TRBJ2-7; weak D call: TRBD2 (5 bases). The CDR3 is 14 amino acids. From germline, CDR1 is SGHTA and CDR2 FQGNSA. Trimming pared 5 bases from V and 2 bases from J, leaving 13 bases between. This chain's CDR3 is CASSPSGDPYEQYF. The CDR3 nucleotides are TGTGCCAGCAGCCCGAGCGGAGACCCCTACGAGCAGTACTTC.

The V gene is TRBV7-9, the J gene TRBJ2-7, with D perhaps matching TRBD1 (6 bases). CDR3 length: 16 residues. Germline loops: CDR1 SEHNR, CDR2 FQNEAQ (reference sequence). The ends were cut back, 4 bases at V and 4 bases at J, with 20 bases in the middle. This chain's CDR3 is CASSSYSGTRIYEQYF. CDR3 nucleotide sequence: TGTGCCAGCAGCTCATATTCCGGGACAAGAATTTACGAGCAGTACTTC.

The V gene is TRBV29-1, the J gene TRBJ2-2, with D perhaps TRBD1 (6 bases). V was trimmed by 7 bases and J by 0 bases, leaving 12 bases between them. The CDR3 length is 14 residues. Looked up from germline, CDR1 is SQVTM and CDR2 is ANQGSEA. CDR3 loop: CSGTGHPNTGELFF. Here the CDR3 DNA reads TGCAGCGGGACGGGACATCCGAACACCGGGGAGCTGTTTTTT.

The CDR3 loop reads CASSQDRSGTSTDTQYF. CDR3 DNA: TGTGCCAGCAGCCAAGATCGAAGCGGGACTAGCACAGATACGCAGTATTTT. The gene calls are TRBV14 and TRBJ2-3; 7 bases are shared with TRBD2. The germline V gene has CDR1 SGHDN and CDR2 FVKESK. This CDR3 has 17 residues. V lost 0 bases to trimming and J lost 0 bases; unmatched junction nucleotides: 6.

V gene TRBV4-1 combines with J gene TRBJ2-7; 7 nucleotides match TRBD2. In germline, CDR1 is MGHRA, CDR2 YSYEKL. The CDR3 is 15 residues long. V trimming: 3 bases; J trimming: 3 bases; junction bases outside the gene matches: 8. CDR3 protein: CASSHPSGPYYEQYF. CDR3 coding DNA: TGCGCCAGCAGCCATCCTAGCGGACCATACTACGAGCAGTACTTC.

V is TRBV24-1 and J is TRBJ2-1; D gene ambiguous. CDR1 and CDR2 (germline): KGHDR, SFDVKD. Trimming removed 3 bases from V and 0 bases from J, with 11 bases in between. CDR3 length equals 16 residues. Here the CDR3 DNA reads TGTGCCACCAGTGATGCCTTTCCGAGCTCCTACAATGAGCAGTTCTTC. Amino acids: CATSDAFPSSYNEQFF.

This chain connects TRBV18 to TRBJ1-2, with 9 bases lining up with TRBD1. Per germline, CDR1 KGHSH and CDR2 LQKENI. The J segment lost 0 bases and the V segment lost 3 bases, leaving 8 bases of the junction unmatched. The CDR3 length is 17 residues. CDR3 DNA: TGTGCCAGCTCACCTCGGACAGGGGACTTATCTAACTATGGCTACACCTTC. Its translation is CASSPRTGDLSNYGYTF.

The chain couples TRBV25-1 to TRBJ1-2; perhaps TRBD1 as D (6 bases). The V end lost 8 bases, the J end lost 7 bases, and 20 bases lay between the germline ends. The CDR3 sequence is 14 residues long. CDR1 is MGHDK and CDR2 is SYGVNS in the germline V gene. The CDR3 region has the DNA TGTGCCAGCGGATCTCAGGGGCAGAAGGGTGGCTACACCTTC. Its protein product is CASGSQGQKGGYTF.